A selection of T cell receptor beta chains follows, all from one sample in a study of blood T cell repertoires in COVID-19. This table comes from immunoSEQ multiplex PCR, and its TCRdb copy is limited to in-frame clones, with some not included. The table has 250,000 or so clones, about 90% seen once. Sequenced: peripheral blood. The receptors were sampled from a woman aged 60-75 years with COVID-19, enrolled during active disease. CDR3s include the opening cysteine and the closing phenylalanine or tryptophan. A D gene is named only where the DNA matches it firmly.

D: NA
V: TRBV7-9
CDR3: CASSPRQTNEKLFF

D: TRBD1
V: TRBV6-5
CDR3: CASSYARTGEYTEAFF

D: NA
V: TRBV29-1
CDR3: CSVRHRRYGYTF

D: TRBD2
V: TRBV30
CDR3: CAWSTERGLIYF

D: TRBD2
V: TRBV18
CDR3: CASSPPSGVADTQYF

D: NA
V: TRBV6-1
CDR3: CASSEYGSGNTIYF

D: NA
V: TRBV7-8
CDR3: CASSLFGPGPYEQYF

D: TRBD1
V: TRBV19
CDR3: CASNGQGIGNQPQHF

D: NA
V: TRBV21-1
CDR3: CASSKRKKDGDFSGNTIYF

D: TRBD2
V: TRBV10-3
CDR3: CAISSLSGGERTGELFF

D: NA
V: TRBV7-2
CDR3: CASSLTGGPSYEQYF

D: NA
V: TRBV6-1
CDR3: CASSDQGATHNEQFF

D: NA
V: TRBV18
CDR3: CASSRNGHTDTQYF

D: NA
V: TRBV4-2
CDR3: CASSPETTGGNTIYF

D: NA
V: TRBV30
CDR3: CAWSGGQPNQPQHF

D: TRBD1
V: TRBV10-3
CDR3: CAISERQGVSSGNTIYF

D: NA
V: TRBV7-9
CDR3: CAGGLNYGYTF

D: NA
V: TRBV27
CDR3: CASSLWGDAGGYTF

D: TRBD2
V: TRBV7-2
CDR3: CASSPIAGGVTDTQYF

D: TRBD1
V: TRBV18
CDR3: CASSPGTAPTYEQYF

D: TRBD1
V: TRBV6-2/TRBV6-3
CDR3: CASSPGTGFAGELFF

D: TRBD2
V: TRBV14
CDR3: CASSQEGLAGRGEQFF

D: NA
V: TRBV29-1
CDR3: CSAGGATNEKLFF

D: NA
V: TRBV19
CDR3: CASSRGRNEKLFF

D: NA
V: TRBV7-8
CDR3: CASSFNHQPQHF

D: TRBD1
V: TRBV10-3
CDR3: CAISETAGTGGARGYTF

D: TRBD1
V: TRBV13
CDR3: CASSNRGRRANVLTF

D: NA
V: TRBV11-2
CDR3: CASSLVPGQGQPQHF

D: NA
V: TRBV10-3
CDR3: CAISPGADSGNTIYF

D: TRBD1
V: TRBV28
CDR3: CASSSPDRVFGYTF

D: NA
V: TRBV6-1
CDR3: CASSEGSTGELFF

D: TRBD1
V: TRBV19
CDR3: CASSRPGGEDEKLFF

D: NA
V: TRBV10-3
CDR3: CAISDPGQFSGNTIYF

D: TRBD1
V: TRBV19
CDR3: CASSGLRGQDYGYTF

D: TRBD1
V: TRBV3-1/TRBV3-2
CDR3: CASRPGQGADHGGELFF

D: NA
V: TRBV7-9
CDR3: CASSLGGVQETQYF

D: NA
V: TRBV12-2
CDR3: CASRLVVNIQYF

D: NA
V: TRBV7-2
CDR3: CASSPDQGPDTQYF

D: TRBD2
V: TRBV7-7
CDR3: CASSSRTSGGQETQYF

D: NA
V: TRBV7-9
CDR3: CASSSPHQGVSYGYTF

D: NA
V: TRBV5-8
CDR3: CASSHPTDATNEKLFF

D: NA
V: TRBV10-2
CDR3: CASSESTLQGYEQYF

D: TRBD1
V: TRBV6-5
CDR3: CASRRQGDYNEQFF

D: NA
V: TRBV3-1/TRBV3-2
CDR3: CASSQVKDWCGERALPPGELFF

D: NA
V: TRBV18
CDR3: CASQHSRGTTPNTIYF

D: NA
V: TRBV3-1/TRBV3-2
CDR3: CASSQATGYEQYF

D: TRBD1
V: TRBV15
CDR3: CATSRDITGAYGYTF

D: TRBD1
V: TRBV7-9
CDR3: CASSPGTGEAFF

D: NA
V: TRBV2
CDR3: CASRGLIYYGYTF

D: TRBD2
V: TRBV5-1
CDR3: CASSLGTSGSSSTDTQYF

D: TRBD1
V: TRBV19
CDR3: CASRRNTGGSNQPQHF